This TCR beta chain was profiled in a study of control samples from healthy donors and cancer patients. TCRdb keeps only in-frame clones here, not all; method: immunoSEQ multiplex PCR. This table has under 200,000 clones, 85% to 95% appearing once. Input material: blood. This clonotype originated in a woman in her 40s in good health.

The CDR3 nucleotides are TGTGCCAGCAGCTTAGGTGACAGGGGTTCGAACACTGAAGCTTTCTTT. Translated, it gives CASSLGDRGSNTEAFF. The chain is built from TRBV7-9 and TRBJ1-1, with 8 bases fitting TRBD1. In germline, CDR1 is SEHNR, CDR2 FQNEAQ (reference sequence). The CDR3 runs 16 residues. Unmatched junction bases numbered 5, after V lost 1 base and J lost 1 base.